One and the same sample provided the 17 T cell receptor beta chains below, sequenced in a study of CD8 T cells in Susac syndrome. Reverse transcription used roughly 0.45 to 1 ug RNA and random hexamers. TCRdb reanalysed the immunoSEQ multiplex PCR reads using MiXCR and keeps one entry per CDR3 protein. The sample contains 200,000 to 300,000 distinct CDR3 sequences, approximately 95% of which appear only once. The sample was CD4+ T cells from PBMCs. The receptors here all came from a human donor with Susac syndrome.

CDR3 nucleotides: TGCAGTGCTAGAAGGGACAGCGGTAATGGCTACACCTTC. Translated: CSARRDSGNGYTF. The chain joins TRBV20-1 to TRBJ1-2; TRBD1 agrees at 7 bases. Germline values: CDR1 DFQATT, CDR2 SNEGSKA (reference sequence). V dropped 2 bases and J dropped 6; count of bases not matched to a gene: 6. CDR3 size: 13 residues.

The J gene is TRBJ2-7, the V gene TRBV28; D gene uncertain. V was pared by 2 bases and J by 4 bases, with 6 bases between. CDR1 is MDHEN, CDR2 SYDVKM, per germline. This CDR3 is 12 amino acids long. The CDR3 is CASSLSIYEQYF. CDR3 DNA: TGTGCCAGCAGTTTAAGCATTTACGAGCAGTACTTC.

The CDR3 reads CASSLIPTGELFF. The CDR3 nucleotides are TGTGCCAGCAGTTTAATCCCCACCGGGGAGCTGTTTTTT. The rearrangement uses TRBV28 and TRBJ2-2; D is uncertain. Germline V lookup: CDR1 MDHEN, CDR2 SYDVKM. V was cut by 2 bases and J by 4 bases, with 5 bases left in between. The CDR3 is 13 amino acids.

This chain joins TRBV15 and TRBJ2-1, with 7 bases aligning to TRBD1. J lost 8 bases, V lost 1 base, and 5 bases had no gene match. The CDR3 contains 14 residues. The V gene's germline CDR1 is LNHNV and CDR2 YYDKDF (reference sequence). The CDR3 region is CATSRGGQAHEQFF. In DNA form, the CDR3 reads TGTGCCACCAGCAGAGGTGGACAGGCTCATGAGCAGTTCTTC.

This clonotype was counted a few times. This sequence joins TRBV12-3 or TRBV12-4 and TRBJ1-5; D gene unclear. The germline V and J ends were trimmed by 6 bases and 7 bases, with 13 bases remaining between them. The CDR3 is 13 amino acids. CDR3 sequence (DNA): TGTGCCAGCAGCTTCCCAACTGGGCAGCCCCAGCATTTT. It translates to CASSFPTGQPQHF.

This chain connects TRBV6-5 to TRBJ1-4, with D possibly TRBD1 on 6 matching bases. With 6 bases removed from V and 10 bases from J, the gap between germline ends came to 12 bases. CDR1 is MNHEY, CDR2 SVGAGI, per germline. CDR3 length equals 12 residues. The CDR3 nucleotides are TGTGCCAGCAGCCAACGAGGGGGAAAACTGTTTTTT. This translates into CASSQRGGKLFF.

The chain joins TRBV20-1 to TRBJ2-2, with TRBD1 matching over 8 bases. V lost 6 bases and J lost 4; bases outside the gene matches: 7. This CDR3 has 14 residues. Germline V gene lookup returns CDR1 DFQATT and CDR2 SNEGSKA (reference sequence). The CDR3 is CSAPGQGATGELFF. The CDR3 bases are TGCAGTGCCCCCGGGCAGGGGGCCACCGGGGAGCTGTTTTTT.

The chain has TRBV7-9 and TRBJ2-1; 8 nucleotides align to TRBD1. The CDR3 has 15 residues. The ends lost 2 bases at V and 4 bases at J; junction bases unmatched: 4. CDR1 SEHNR and CDR2 FQNEAQ come from the germline V gene (reference sequence). As DNA, the CDR3 is TGTGCCAGCAGCTTATATCGGGACAGGTACAATGAGCAGTTCTTC. As protein: CASSLYRDRYNEQFF.

J is TRBJ2-1 and V is TRBV6-1, with 7 bases identical to TRBD2. The V gene's germline CDR1 is MNHNS and CDR2 SASEGT. The V gene end was trimmed by 4 bases and the J gene end by 5 bases; junction bases not matched to a gene: 14. This CDR3 has 17 residues. This CDR3 is CASSAPITSDNDNEQFF. The CDR3 DNA follows: TGTGCCAGCAGTGCCCCAATCACTAGCGACAACGACAATGAGCAGTTCTTC.

This chain links TRBV5-6 with TRBJ1-1; a possible D gene is TRBD1 (6 bases). The germline V gene has CDR1 SGHDT and CDR2 YYEEEE. The V gene lost 3 bases and the J gene lost 1 base, with 19 bases spanning the gap. This CDR3 comprises 17 residues. This CDR3 is CASSSLSLDSKNTEAFF. For the CDR3, the DNA is TGTGCCAGCAGCTCGCTCTCCCTGGACAGTAAGAACACTGAAGCTTTCTTT.

The chain joins TRBV15 to TRBJ1-4, with D hard to call. CDR1 is LNHNV and CDR2 is YYDKDF in the germline V gene (reference sequence). CDR3 length equals 18 residues. Trimming left V 6 bases short and J 6 bases short, with 26 bases between. The CDR3 DNA reads TGTGCCACCAGTCATACTACAGCGGGCGTCCTGTATGATGAAAAACTGTTTTTT. Its translation is CATSHTTAGVLYDEKLFF.

The V call is TRBV27, the J call TRBJ1-5, with unresolved D. Per germline, CDR1 MNHEY and CDR2 SMNVEV (reference sequence). The CDR3 is 13 residues long. The V and J ends lost 2 bases and 7 bases respectively, with 9 bases between them. This CDR3 is CASSLALGQPQHF. In DNA, the CDR3 is TGTGCCAGCAGTTTAGCTCTGGGACAGCCCCAGCATTTT.

The gene calls are TRBV20-1 and TRBJ1-1; the match to TRBD1 covers 7 bases. The CDR3 runs to 15 residues. V lost 5 bases to trimming and J lost 7 bases; unmatched junction nucleotides: 16. Germline CDR1 reads DFQATT; CDR2 reads SNEGSKA (reference sequence). In DNA form, the CDR3 reads TGCAGTGCTTCCAACCCTGGGACAGCTTTGTATGAAGCTTTCTTT. This translates into CSASNPGTALYEAFF.

The genes are TRBV9 and TRBJ2-5; no clear D. Germline CDR1 is SGDLS and CDR2 is YYNGEE. V was trimmed by 2 bases and J by 4 bases, leaving 15 bases between them. CDR3 size: 15 residues. The CDR3: CASSVGVNGLETQYF. The CDR3 DNA is TGTGCCAGCAGCGTTGGAGTCAACGGCCTAGAGACCCAGTACTTC.

V usage is TRBV20-1 and J usage is TRBJ1-5, with D possibly matching TRBD1 (6 bases). The germline V gene encodes CDR1 DFQATT and CDR2 SNEGSKA (reference sequence). Trimming removed 2 bases from V and 5 bases from J, with 19 bases in between. This CDR3 is built from 16 residues. CDR3 sequence reads: CSARTSTGTSHQPQHF. CDR3 nucleotides: TGCAGTGCTAGAACAAGTACCGGGACATCACATCAGCCCCAGCATTTT.

The chain is built from TRBV7-2 and TRBJ2-5; D gene uncertain. The CDR3 totals 11 residues. Trimming took 5 bases from V and 5 from J, leaving 6 bases between them. Germline V gene lookup returns CDR1 SGHTA and CDR2 FQGNSA. CDR3 in amino acids: CASSALETQYF. DNA of the CDR3: TGTGCCAGCAGCGCATTGGAGACCCAGTACTTC.

The chain is built from TRBV30 and TRBJ2-5; D is unclear. The CDR3 sequence is 15 residues long. Looked up from germline, CDR1 is GTSNPN and CDR2 is SVGIG (reference sequence). The V and J ends lost 4 bases and 5 bases respectively, with 20 bases between them. The CDR3 sequence: CAWNIGAVPQETQYF. CDR3 bases: TGTGCCTGGAATATCGGTGCGGTGCCCCAGGAGACCCAGTACTTC.